A single sample gave rise to the 25 T cell receptor beta chains below, sequenced in a study of CD8 T cells in ankylosing spondylitis. Study conclusions and caveats: What seemed typical of ankylosing spondylitis blood was a TCR beta motif built from several highly homologous variants.

Their antigens are not known. Each CDR3 protein gets one entry after TCRdb re-called the 5' RACE reads with MiXCR. Here the sample spans 200,000 to 250,000 distinct CDR3 sequences, about 17% being singletons. The sequenced sample consisted of blood, either unsorted or a sorted T cell fraction (not recorded which). All receptors come from a male donor with ankylosing spondylitis.

This clonotype came up many times. V gene TRBV12-3 or TRBV12-4 combines with J gene TRBJ1-5; possibly TRBD1 for D (5 bases). The CDR3 is made up of 14 amino acids. The V end was cut by 1 base, the J end by 6 bases, with 10 bases between. The CDR3: CASSLEGFGQPQHF. In DNA form, the CDR3 reads TGTGCCAGCAGTTTAGAGGGGTTCGGTCAGCCCCAGCATTTT.

This clonotype came up a few times. The V call is TRBV12-3 or TRBV12-4, the J call TRBJ2-3; D is undetermined. The CDR3 spans 15 residues. Trimming took 4 bases from V and 1 from J, leaving 12 bases between them. The CDR3 region has the DNA TGTGCCAGCAGTTCCTCGGAAACGGGCACAGATACGCAGTATTTT. It is translated as CASSSSETGTDTQYF.

The chain recombines TRBV28 with TRBJ2-5; 9 bases are shared with TRBD1. Unmatched junction bases numbered 7, after V lost 5 bases and J lost 3 bases. CDR3 size: 15 residues. Looked up from germline, CDR1 is MDHEN and CDR2 is SYDVKM. CDR3 protein: CASSLGQGIKETQYF. CDR3 DNA sequence: TGTGCCAGCAGTCTCGGACAGGGGATTAAAGAGACCCAGTACTTC.

This chain connects TRBV11-2 to TRBJ2-7; the match to TRBD2 covers 10 bases. The germline CDR1 and CDR2 sequences are SGHAT and FQNNGV. V lost 0 bases, J lost 6 bases, and 11 bases stayed unmatched. This CDR3 is 17 amino acids long. CDR3 DNA sequence: TGTGCCAGCAGCTTAGAACCGGGACTAGCGCCTTTTGGCGAGCAGTACTTC. Translation gives CASSLEPGLAPFGEQYF.

The chain couples TRBV6-2 or TRBV6-3 to TRBJ2-7; TRBD2 might be the D (6 bases). The CDR3 loop spans 14 amino acids. Germline V CDR1 and CDR2: MNHEY, SVGEGT. The germline V and J ends were trimmed by 7 bases and 2 bases, with 15 bases remaining between them. The CDR3 region has the DNA TGTGCCAGCACCTTATCCGGAGGGGCCTACGAGCAGTACTTC. Residues: CASTLSGGAYEQYF.

The CDR3 is CASRRDGGYEQYF. The CDR3 coding sequence is TGCGCCAGCCGCCGGGACGGGGGTTACGAGCAGTACTTC. The chain is built from TRBV5-1 and TRBJ2-7, with D perhaps matching TRBD2 (6 bases). Germline CDR1 SGHRS, CDR2 YFSETQ. V lost 7 bases to trimming and J lost 4 bases, with 15 bases between them. The CDR3 runs to 13 residues.

V gene TRBV5-1 combines with J gene TRBJ2-5; TRBD2 matches 10 bases. This CDR3 is built from 17 residues. Germline V gene sequence: CDR1 SGHRS, CDR2 YFSETQ. J lost 4 bases, V lost 0 bases, and 9 bases had no gene match. The CDR3 sequence is CASSLAPIVAGGETQYF. DNA for the CDR3: TGCGCCAGCAGCTTGGCCCCAATAGTAGCGGGAGGAGAGACCCAGTACTTC.

In this sample, this clonotype turned up a few times. One end of the junction is discordant with germline, which a read error may explain. The chain links TRBV2 to TRBJ2-1, with TRBD2 matching over 8 bases. The CDR3 loop spans 16 amino acids. In germline, CDR1 is SNHLY, CDR2 FYNNEI. CDR3 region: CASTETRLATYNEQFF. CDR3 bases: TGTGCCAGCACTGAAACCCGACTAGCGACCTACAATGAGCAGTTCTTC.

This clonotype was seen a few times. The chain recombines TRBV20-1 with TRBJ2-7, with a weak D call TRBD1 (6 bases). The V end lost 0 bases, the J end lost 7 bases, and 19 bases lay between the germline ends. The CDR3 is 15 amino acids. The germline gives CDR1 DFQATT, CDR2 SNEGSKA (reference sequence). Here the CDR3 DNA reads TGCAGTGCTAGAGAGGTAGGACAGCGTTTAGATGAGCAGTACTTC. This gives the protein CSAREVGQRLDEQYF.

This clonotype was recorded a few times. The chain employs TRBV7-9 and TRBJ2-1, with no clear D. Germline values: CDR1 SEHNR, CDR2 FQNEAQ (reference sequence). V dropped 4 bases and J dropped 2 bases, with 18 bases sitting between them. The CDR3 length is 17 residues. The CDR3: CASSSPTVGYPYNEQFF. The CDR3 bases are TGTGCCAGCAGCTCCCCCACCGTTGGGTATCCCTACAATGAGCAGTTCTTC.

This chain connects TRBV27 to TRBJ1-5; 7 nucleotides align to TRBD1. The CDR3 is made up of 15 amino acids. The junction had 12 bases not matched to a gene; V was cut back by 9 bases and J by 4 bases. Germline V gene data show CDR1 as MNHEY and CDR2 as SMNVEV (reference sequence). In DNA, the CDR3 is TGTGCCAGTTCACCGACAGGGCGATCGAATCAGCCCCAGCATTTT. Translating it yields CASSPTGRSNQPQHF.

This chain connects TRBV5-6 to TRBJ2-7, with D tentatively TRBD1 (5 bases). The V end lost 4 bases, the J end lost 0 bases, and 14 bases lay between the germline ends. The CDR3 spans 15 residues. Germline CDR1 is SGHDT and CDR2 is YYEEEE. The CDR3 DNA sequence: TGTGCCAGCAGCCGACAGCCATCGAGCTCCTACGAGCAGTACTTC. Translated, it gives CASSRQPSSSYEQYF.

The chain employs TRBV7-3 and TRBJ2-2; possible D gene TRBD1, 6 bases. Germline V gene lookup returns CDR1 SGHTA and CDR2 FQGTGA. CDR3 length equals 16 residues. V lost 1 base and J 0 bases, leaving 9 bases between the germline ends. CDR3: CASSLKGDTNTGELFF. In nucleotides, the CDR3 is TGTGCCAGCAGCTTAAAGGGGGACACGAACACCGGGGAGCTGTTTTTT.

The rearrangement joins TRBV27 to TRBJ1-5; D not resolved. Germline CDR1 MNHEY, CDR2 SMNVEV (reference sequence). Trimming stripped 0 bases from V and 3 bases from J, with 9 bases between. This CDR3 has 15 residues. The CDR3 DNA sequence: TGTGCCAGCAGTTTATCAGCCAGCTACAATCAGCCCCAGCATTTT. The encoded protein is CASSLSASYNQPQHF.

The gene calls are TRBV10-2 and TRBJ2-1, with 7 bases lining up with TRBD2. CDR3 length: 15 amino acids. J was trimmed by 7 bases and V by 4 bases; bases with no gene match: 10. Germline CDR1 and CDR2: WSHSY and SAAADI. CDR3 protein: CASSGGQGGWNEQFF. The CDR3 nucleotides read TGCGCCAGCAGTGGAGGGCAGGGAGGGTGGAATGAGCAGTTCTTC.

The rearrangement links TRBV12-3 or TRBV12-4 to TRBJ1-3; 9 bases line up with TRBD1. V shed 3 bases and J 3 bases; nucleotides not matched to a gene: 9. The CDR3 sequence is 17 residues long. The CDR3 here is CASSFFGTGKGGNTIYF. CDR3 nucleotides: TGTGCCAGCAGTTTCTTTGGGACAGGGAAAGGTGGAAACACCATATATTTT.

Here the CDR3 DNA reads TGTGCCAGCAGCTTAGTTTTGGGGGGGGATGACTATGGCTACACCTTC. This sequence encodes CASSLVLGGDDYGYTF. The V gene is TRBV7-9, the J gene TRBJ1-2, with D possibly matching TRBD1 (5 bases). The CDR3 covers 16 residues. V was cut by 1 base and J by 3 bases, with 15 bases left in between. Germline CDR1 and CDR2: SEHNR and FQNEAQ (reference sequence).

The chain uses TRBV11-1 and TRBJ2-6; D tentatively reads TRBD1 or TRBD2 (6 bases each). Trimming pared 5 bases from V and 0 bases from J, leaving 20 bases between. The CDR3 sequence is 19 residues long. CDR1 and CDR2 (germline): SGHAT, FQDESV (reference sequence). This CDR3 reads CASSPMGGQPSSGANVLTF. As DNA, the CDR3 is TGTGCCAGCAGCCCCATGGGAGGACAGCCGTCCTCTGGGGCCAACGTCCTGACTTTC. Full variable domain (missing parts from reference TRBV11-1 and TRBJ2-6): EAEVAQSPRYKITEKSQAVAFWCDPISGHATLYWYRQILGQGPELLVQFQDESVVDDSQLPKDRFSAERLKGVDSTLKIQPAELGDSAMYLCASSPMGGQPSSGANVLTFGAGSRLTVL.

The CDR3 loop is CASSSFPEGLGETHTQYF. The CDR3, as DNA: TGTGCCAGTAGTTCCTTCCCAGAGGGACTAGGAGAGACCCATACGCAGTATTTT. The chain is built from TRBV19 and TRBJ2-3, with 8 bases fitting TRBD2. Per the germline V gene, CDR1 is LNHDA and CDR2 is SQIVND (reference sequence). The V segment lost 5 bases and the J segment 7 bases; nucleotides outside the gene matches: 20. The CDR3 length is 18 residues.

The V gene is TRBV6-5, the J gene TRBJ1-3, with D possibly matching TRBD1 (6 bases). This CDR3 has 15 residues. CDR1 and CDR2 (germline): MNHEY, SVGAGI. V lost 0 bases to trimming and J lost 4 bases, with 10 bases between them. This chain's CDR3 is CASSYSRGMGNTIYF. In nucleotides, the CDR3 is TGTGCCAGCAGTTACTCGAGGGGGATGGGAAACACCATATATTTT.

This clonotype was observed a few times. The V call is TRBV5-5, the J call TRBJ1-6; possible D gene TRBD1, 5 bases. V gave up 3 bases and J gave up 12 bases, with 13 bases separating them. Germline V lookup: CDR1 SGHKS, CDR2 YYEKEE (reference sequence). The CDR3 has 13 residues. CDR3 region: CASSWGQGLPLHF. The CDR3 coding sequence is TGTGCCAGCAGCTGGGGCCAAGGGTTACCCCTCCACTTT. Combining the CDR3 with reference TRBV5-5 and TRBJ1-6 gives the whole variable domain DAGVTQSPTHLIKTRGQQVTLRCSPISGHKSVSWYQQVLGQGPQFIFQYYEKEERGRGNFPDRFSARQFPNYSSELNVNALLLGDSALYLCASSWGQGLPLHFGNGTRLTVT.

This clonotype was seen a few times. The V gene is TRBV4-1, the J gene TRBJ2-1; 8 positions match TRBD2. Unmatched junction bases numbered 9, after V lost 6 bases and J lost 8 bases. CDR1 is MGHRA and CDR2 is YSYEKL in the germline V gene. The CDR3 spans 14 residues. This chain's CDR3 is CASRPGTRVHEQFF. The CDR3 DNA reads TGCGCCAGCAGGCCCGGGACTAGGGTGCATGAGCAGTTCTTC.

This clonotype was counted only a few times. V and J are TRBV12-3 or TRBV12-4 and TRBJ2-3; perhaps D is TRBD1 or TRBD2 (5 bases each). V lost 6 bases and J 11 bases, leaving 21 bases between the germline ends. CDR3 length equals 14 residues. The CDR3 reads CASSPAPGTVGQYF. CDR3 DNA sequence: TGTGCCAGCAGCCCCGCTCCCGGGACCGTGGGGCAGTATTTT.

This clonotype was counted only a few times. This chain joins TRBV11-2 and TRBJ2-7; perhaps TRBD1 as D (6 bases). With 7 bases removed from V and 3 bases from J, the gap between germline ends came to 13 bases. CDR1 is SGHAT and CDR2 is FQNNGV in the germline V gene. The CDR3 has 13 residues. The CDR3 spells CASTTGIGYEQYF. CDR3 sequence (DNA): TGTGCCAGCACAACAGGGATCGGCTACGAGCAGTACTTC.

This clonotype appeared a few times. The rearrangement uses TRBV6-5 and TRBJ2-3; tentatively, D is TRBD2 (6 bases). Per the germline V gene, CDR1 is MNHEY and CDR2 is SVGAGI. V was cut by 1 base and J by 1 base, with 9 bases left in between. This CDR3 contains 15 residues. CDR3 sequence (DNA): TGTGCCAGCAGTTACTATGGCGGGGGCACAGATACGCAGTATTTT. As protein: CASSYYGGGTDTQYF.